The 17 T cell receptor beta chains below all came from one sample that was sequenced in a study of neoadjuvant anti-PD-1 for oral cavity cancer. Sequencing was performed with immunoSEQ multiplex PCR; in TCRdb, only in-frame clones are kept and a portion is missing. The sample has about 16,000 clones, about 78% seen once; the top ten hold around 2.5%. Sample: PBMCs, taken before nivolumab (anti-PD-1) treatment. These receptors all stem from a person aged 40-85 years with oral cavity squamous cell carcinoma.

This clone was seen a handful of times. This CDR3 reads CASSPPSADEDLSTDTQYF. The DNA of the CDR3 is TGTGCCAGCTCACCACCGTCCGCAGACGAAGACCTTAGCACAGATACGCAGTATTTT. The chain recombines TRBV18 with TRBJ2-3; D remains unclear. The V end lost 0 bases, the J end lost 0 bases, and 19 bases lay between the germline ends. CDR1 is KGHSH and CDR2 is LQKENI in the germline V gene. This CDR3 has 19 residues.

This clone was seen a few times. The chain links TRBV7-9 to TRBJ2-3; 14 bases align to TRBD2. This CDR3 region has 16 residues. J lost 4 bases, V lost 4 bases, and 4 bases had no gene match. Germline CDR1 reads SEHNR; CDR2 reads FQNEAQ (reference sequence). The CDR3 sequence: CASSSWTSGGSDTQYF. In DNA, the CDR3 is TGTGCCAGCAGCTCTTGGACTAGCGGGGGGTCAGATACGCAGTATTTT.

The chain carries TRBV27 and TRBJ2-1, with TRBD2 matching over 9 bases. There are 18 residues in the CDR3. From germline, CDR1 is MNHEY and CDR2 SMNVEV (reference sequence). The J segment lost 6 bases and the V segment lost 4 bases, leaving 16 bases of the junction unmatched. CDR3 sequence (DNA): TGTGCCAGCAGTTACTTTGGCGGGAGGGATCCTAGGGGCAATGAGCAGTTCTTC. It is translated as CASSYFGGRDPRGNEQFF.

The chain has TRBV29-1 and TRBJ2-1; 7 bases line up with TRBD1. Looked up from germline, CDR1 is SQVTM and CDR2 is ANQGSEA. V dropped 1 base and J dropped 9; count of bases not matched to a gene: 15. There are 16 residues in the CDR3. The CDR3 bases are TGCAGCGTTGAAGTCCCCACAGGGGCCGCCCGCGGTGAGCAGTTCTTC. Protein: CSVEVPTGAARGEQFF.

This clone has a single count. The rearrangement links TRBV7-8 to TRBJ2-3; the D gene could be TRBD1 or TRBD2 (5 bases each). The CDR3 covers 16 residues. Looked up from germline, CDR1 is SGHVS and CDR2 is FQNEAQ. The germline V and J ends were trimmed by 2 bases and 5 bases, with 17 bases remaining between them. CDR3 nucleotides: TGTGCCAGCAGCTTATCCTCTGTGGGGGTGAAAGATACGCAGTATTTT. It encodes CASSLSSVGVKDTQYF.

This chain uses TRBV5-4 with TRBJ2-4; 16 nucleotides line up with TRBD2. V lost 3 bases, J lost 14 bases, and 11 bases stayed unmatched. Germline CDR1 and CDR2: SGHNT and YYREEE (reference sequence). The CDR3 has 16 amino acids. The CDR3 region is CASSSGTSGGGGQKYF. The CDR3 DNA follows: TGTGCCAGCAGCTCCGGGACTAGCGGGGGGGGCGGGCAAAAGTACTTC.

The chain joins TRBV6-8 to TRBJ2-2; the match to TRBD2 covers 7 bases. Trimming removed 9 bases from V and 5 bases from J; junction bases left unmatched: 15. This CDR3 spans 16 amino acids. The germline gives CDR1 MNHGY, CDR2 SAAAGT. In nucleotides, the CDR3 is TGTGCCAGACCCCCCACCCGGCGGGAGAGGACCGGGGAGCTGTTTTTT. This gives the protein CARPPTRRERTGELFF.

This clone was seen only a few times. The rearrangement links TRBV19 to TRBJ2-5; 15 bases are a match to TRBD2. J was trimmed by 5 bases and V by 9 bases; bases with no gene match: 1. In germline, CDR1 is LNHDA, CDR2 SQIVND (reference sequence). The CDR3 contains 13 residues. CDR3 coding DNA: TGTGCCAGCGGACTAGCGGGAGGGGAGACCCAGTACTTC. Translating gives CASGLAGGETQYF.

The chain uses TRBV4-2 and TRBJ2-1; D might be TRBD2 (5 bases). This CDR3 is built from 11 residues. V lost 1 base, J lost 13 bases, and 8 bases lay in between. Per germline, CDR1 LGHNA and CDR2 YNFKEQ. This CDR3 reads CASSQGGLQFF. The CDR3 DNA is TGTGCCAGCAGCCAAGGCGGGCTTCAGTTCTTC.

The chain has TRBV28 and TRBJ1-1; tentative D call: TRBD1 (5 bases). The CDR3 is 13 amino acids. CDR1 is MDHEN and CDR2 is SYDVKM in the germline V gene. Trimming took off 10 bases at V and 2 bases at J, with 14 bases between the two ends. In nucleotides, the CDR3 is TGTGCCACCCACAGGTCCTATAACACTGAAGCTTTCTTT. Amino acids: CATHRSYNTEAFF.

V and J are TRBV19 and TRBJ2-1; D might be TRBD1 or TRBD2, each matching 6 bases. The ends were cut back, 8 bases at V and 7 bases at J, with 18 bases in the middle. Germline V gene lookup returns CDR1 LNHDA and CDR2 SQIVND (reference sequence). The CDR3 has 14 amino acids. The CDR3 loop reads CASRLGGPSNEQFF. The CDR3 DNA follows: TGTGCCAGTCGACTTGGGGGGCCGAGTAATGAGCAGTTCTTC.

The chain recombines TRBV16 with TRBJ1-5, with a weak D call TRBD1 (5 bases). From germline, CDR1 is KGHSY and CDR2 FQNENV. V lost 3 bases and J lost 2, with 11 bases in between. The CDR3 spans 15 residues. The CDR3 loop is CASSQVGVGNQPQHF. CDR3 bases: TGTGCCAGCAGCCAGGTGGGGGTTGGCAATCAGCCCCAGCATTTT.

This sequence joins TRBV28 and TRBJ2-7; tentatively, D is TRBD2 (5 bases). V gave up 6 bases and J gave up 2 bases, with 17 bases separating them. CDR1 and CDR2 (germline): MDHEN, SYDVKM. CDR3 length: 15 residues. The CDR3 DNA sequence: TGTGCCAGCAGCCGGGGTTCAGAGGGAACCTACGAGCAGTACTTC. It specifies CASSRGSEGTYEQYF.

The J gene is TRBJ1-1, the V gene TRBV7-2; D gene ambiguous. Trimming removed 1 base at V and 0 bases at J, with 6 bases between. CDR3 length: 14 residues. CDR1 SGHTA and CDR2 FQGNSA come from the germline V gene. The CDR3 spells CASSLVTMNTEAFF. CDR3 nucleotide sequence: TGTGCCAGCAGCTTAGTCACAATGAACACTGAAGCTTTCTTT.

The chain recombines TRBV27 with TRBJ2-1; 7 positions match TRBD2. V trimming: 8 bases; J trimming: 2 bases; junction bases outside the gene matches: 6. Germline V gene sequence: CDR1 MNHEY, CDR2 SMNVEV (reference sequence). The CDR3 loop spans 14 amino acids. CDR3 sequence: CASGGDGTYNEQFF. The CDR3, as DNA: TGTGCCAGCGGGGGGGACGGAACCTACAATGAGCAGTTCTTC.

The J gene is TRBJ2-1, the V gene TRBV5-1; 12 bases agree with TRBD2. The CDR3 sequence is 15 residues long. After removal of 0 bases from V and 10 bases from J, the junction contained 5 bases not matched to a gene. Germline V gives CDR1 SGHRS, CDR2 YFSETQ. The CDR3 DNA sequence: TGCGCCAGCAGCTTGGTACTAGCGGGAGGCCAAGAGCAGTTCTTC. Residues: CASSLVLAGGQEQFF.

The CDR3 is CSAGQGLGTEAFF. The CDR3 region has the DNA TGCAGCGCCGGACAGGGATTGGGCACTGAAGCTTTCTTT. The gene calls are TRBV29-1 and TRBJ1-1; 8 bases map to TRBD1. Germline loops: CDR1 SQVTM, CDR2 ANQGSEA. The CDR3 contains 13 residues. The ends lost 7 bases at V and 4 bases at J; junction bases unmatched: 8.